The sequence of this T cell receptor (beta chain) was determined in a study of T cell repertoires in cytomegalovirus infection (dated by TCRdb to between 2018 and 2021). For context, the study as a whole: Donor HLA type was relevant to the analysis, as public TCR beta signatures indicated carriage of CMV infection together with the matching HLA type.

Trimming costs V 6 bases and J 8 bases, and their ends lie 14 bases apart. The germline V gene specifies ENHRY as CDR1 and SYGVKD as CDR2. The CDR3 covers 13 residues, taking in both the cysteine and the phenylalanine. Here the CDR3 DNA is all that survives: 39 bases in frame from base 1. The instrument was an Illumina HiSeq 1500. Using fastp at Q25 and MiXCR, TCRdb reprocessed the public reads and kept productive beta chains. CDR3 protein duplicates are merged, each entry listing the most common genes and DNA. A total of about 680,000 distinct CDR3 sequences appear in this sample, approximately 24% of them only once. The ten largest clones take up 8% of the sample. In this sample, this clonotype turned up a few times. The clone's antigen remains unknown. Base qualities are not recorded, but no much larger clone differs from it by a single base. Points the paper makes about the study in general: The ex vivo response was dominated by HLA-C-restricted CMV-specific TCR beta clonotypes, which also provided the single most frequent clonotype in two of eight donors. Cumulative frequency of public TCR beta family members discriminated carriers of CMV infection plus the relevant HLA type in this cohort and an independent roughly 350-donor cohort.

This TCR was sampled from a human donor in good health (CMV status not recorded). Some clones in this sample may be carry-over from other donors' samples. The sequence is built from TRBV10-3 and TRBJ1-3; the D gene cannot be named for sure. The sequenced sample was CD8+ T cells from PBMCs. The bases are TGTGCCATCAGCAACGACGGGGTACACACCATATATTTT. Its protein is CAISNDGVHTIYF.